This T cell receptor beta chain was recorded in a study of T cell responses to AZD1222 COVID-19 vaccine (dated by TCRdb to the early 2020s). About the full investigation: AZD1222 recipients given second doses at about 4 weeks or at about 12 weeks were pooled, since spike-specific TCR depth and breadth were not found to differ between the two schedules. Trial participants were enrolled by age into subgroups of 18-55, 56-69 and 70-plus years, and approximately 150, 30 and 60 TCR-sequenced participants, respectively, were included in these subgroups. A total of 240 or so trial participants underwent TCR sequencing, of whom roughly 210 had received two doses of AZD1222 and roughly 26 had received two doses of the MenACWY control vaccine. Results and caveats for the whole study, not just this receptor: No day 14 peak-response samples were available, so repertoires were characterized only after the peak T cell response. CD4 TCRs associated with the vaccine covered the entire spike protein, and the dominant responses were in regions 160-218 and 743-854. Reportedly, almost half of the unique spike-specific TCRs recognized epitopes lying outside the regions that are mutated in the B.1.351 and B.1.1.7 variants. Participants were mostly white British, with more females than males. The authors suggested clonal diversity may have been underestimated. Conclusions about previously exposed vaccinees are limited, since just 5 to 7 AZD1222 recipients were seropositive for SARS-CoV-2 at baseline. The 56-69-year group was small, and its depth increase did not reach significance, likely because of low power. After two AZD1222 doses, both the breadth and the depth of spike-specific TCRs were significantly higher than at day 0 and than in MenACWY recipients.

Regarding this clone: Its target antigen remains unknown. Within one base of it there is no much larger clone, and no base qualities were kept.

The CDR3 regions of human TCRbeta chains were analyzed by immunosequencing. The paper's data handling went like this. TCRs in the repertoires were matched against a reference library of SARS-CoV-2-specific TCRs that had been generated with the MIRA antigen-specificity platform. Breadth was defined as the fraction of unique TCRs that were SARS-CoV-2-associated. Depth was defined as the fraction of total T cells that were SARS-CoV-2-associated. Using the MIRA data, every spike-specific TCR was mapped to the spike region that the TCR reacted to and assigned to either a CD4 or a CD8 class. Log10-transformed breadth and depth values were compared by one-way ANOVA with Sidak's multiple comparisons tests. Entries here come from immuneACCESS through TCRdb and include only in-frame sequences with V and J called. Some clones fail to appear in such tables; in the studies checked, an unresolved V gene covers under half of the shortfall, and the cause of the remainder is unknown. V and J calls and clone size are given by that table; D and trimming were obtained from the DNA. This sample has about 120,000 clones in its table, and roughly 88% of those were observed once. About 8.6% of the sample is taken by the ten largest.

The time point label of this sample denotes: baseline before first vaccination. Samples from vaccinated people were obtained from the UK trials COV001 and COV002, which included a single-blind randomized controlled phase 2/3 trial of AZD1222 (ChAdOx1 nCoV-19) in healthy adults. For TCRbeta chain sequencing, PBMC samples were collected from trial participants at day 0 and at day 28 after the second dose. The input for sequencing was peripheral blood, taken on day 0 of AZD1222 vaccination. The sequence came from an adult in good health.

The encoded CDR3 is CASSPYRGGTEAFF. The DNA is as follows: TGTGCCAGCTCACCCTACAGGGGAGGCACTGAAGCTTTCTTT. The rearranged segments are TRBV18 and TRBJ1-1, with 7 bases matching TRBD1. From a lookup of the germline V gene, CDR1 and CDR2 are KGHSH and LQKENI. The germline V and J ends show losses of 3 bases and 4 bases respectively, and no gene match explains 5 bases of the junction. The CDR3 covers 14 residues, taking in both the cysteine and the phenylalanine. The read is trimmed to its CDR3 DNA, 42 bases read in frame from base 1.